Listed below are T cell receptor beta chains from one sample, sequenced in a study of early T cells in non-severe SARS-CoV-2 infection. TCRdb recomputed calls from the 5' RACE reads with MiXCR, one row per CDR3 protein. The table records fewer than 55,000 distinct CDR3 sequences, roughly 7% of them present only once. The sample taken for sequencing was whole blood. The receptors were sampled from an adult who was a healthcare worker with PCR-confirmed SARS-CoV-2 infection or an uninfected control (not recorded which). Each CDR3 is given with its conserved first and last residue. A D gene is named only where the DNA matches it firmly. Clone size is given for some rows only: seen once, a few or many times, or a class if the clone is expanded.

-	TRBV20-1	TRBJ2-3	many	TGCAGTGCTGATGCCCTGGATCCTTCCCTGGCAGATACGCAGTATTTT	CSADALDPSLADTQYF
-	TRBV2	TRBJ1-5	-	TGTGCCAGCAGGGCGGATAGCAATCAGCCCCAGCATTTT	CASRADSNQPQHF
-	TRBV28	TRBJ1-2	many	TGTGCCAGCAGCCTATCGGGCCCTTATGGCTACACCTTC	CASSLSGPYGYTF
TRBD2	TRBV4-3	TRBJ2-5	-	TGCGCCAGCAGCCAACTAGCGGGGGACGAGACCCAGTACTTC	CASSQLAGDETQYF
-	TRBV29-1	TRBJ1-1	-	TGCAGCGGGAGCGGGTCCGCGGGGACTGAAGCTTTCTTT	CSGSGSAGTEAFF
TRBD1	TRBV28	TRBJ1-4	many	TGTGCCAGCAACCCACAGGGGGCAGCTAATGAAAAACTGTTTTTT	CASNPQGAANEKLFF
-	TRBV4-1	TRBJ2-7	-	TGCGCCAGCAGCCAAGCGAACTACGGGGCCCCCTACGAGCAGTACTTC	CASSQANYGAPYEQYF
-	TRBV24-1	TRBJ1-2	many	TGTGCCACCAGTGAATTCGGGGATGGCTACACCTTC	CATSEFGDGYTF
-	TRBV4-3	TRBJ1-2	-	TGCGCCAGCAGCCAAGAGGCTGGGTTGGCTTATGGCTACACCTTC	CASSQEAGLAYGYTF
-	TRBV12-3/TRBV12-4	TRBJ1-6	many	TGTGCCAGCAGTTTAGATTTTAGTTCACCCCTCCACTTT	CASSLDFSSPLHF
-	TRBV5-5	TRBJ1-1	many	TGTGCCAGCAGCTTGGCCAACACTGAAGCTTTCTTT	CASSLANTEAFF
-	TRBV28	TRBJ1-2	many	TGTGCCAGCACCCACCCCGACAAACCCTATGGCTACACCTTC	CASTHPDKPYGYTF
-	TRBV20-1	TRBJ1-6	many	TGCAGTGCTAGTTTAAGGCAGGGAACCTCACCCCTCCACTTT	CSASLRQGTSPLHF
TRBD2	TRBV3-1	TRBJ2-1	many	TGTGCCAGCAGCCTTCGATCTAGCGGGGGGAATGAGCAGTTCTTC	CASSLRSSGGNEQFF
-	TRBV3-2	TRBJ2-3	few	TGTGCTACAGATACGCAGTATTTT	CATDTQYF
-	TRBV7-9	TRBJ2-1	few	TGTGCCAGCAGCGCCGAGCAGTTCTTC	CASSAEQFF
TRBD1	TRBV7-6	TRBJ1-2	-	TGTGCCAGCAGCGCCCGGACAGGAGGTATTAACTATGGCTACACCTTC	CASSARTGGINYGYTF
-	TRBV28	TRBJ1-1	many	TGTGCCAGTGTACCTTCGACAGGCAACACTGAAGCTTTCTTT	CASVPSTGNTEAFF
TRBD1	TRBV18	TRBJ2-7	few	TGTGCCAGCTCACCTCCGGGACAGCCGTACGAGCAGTACTTC	CASSPPGQPYEQYF
TRBD1	TRBV5-1	TRBJ1-2	many	TGCGCCAGCAGCTTAGACAGGGAAGCTCCCTATGGCTACACCTTC	CASSLDREAPYGYTF
TRBD2	TRBV29-1	TRBJ2-5	many	TGCAGCGTTGAGACTAGCAATGTTATTGAAGAGACCCAGTACTTC	CSVETSNVIEETQYF
-	TRBV28	TRBJ1-5	many	TGTGCCAGCAGTTCCGGCGGAGGGTACCAGCCCCAGCATTTT	CASSSGGGYQPQHF
TRBD2	TRBV7-2	TRBJ2-1	many	TGTGCCACTAGGACTAGCGGCTACAATGAGCAGTTCTTC	CATRTSGYNEQFF
-	TRBV7-2	TRBJ1-5	-	TGTGCCAGCAGCTTAGTTGGCGGGGGGCGCGTGAGCAATCAGCCCCAGCATTTT	CASSLVGGGRVSNQPQHF
-	TRBV7-6	TRBJ2-5	-	TGTGCCAGCAGCTTAGCCTTGGCGGAGACCCAGTACTTC	CASSLALAETQYF
TRBD2	TRBV7-8	TRBJ2-5	-	TGTGCCAGCAGCTTAAATCTAGCGGGGGGACCACCGGAGACCCAGTACTTC	CASSLNLAGGPPETQYF
-	TRBV9	TRBJ1-2	many	TGTGCCAGCAGCCCAGAGAGGGGCCTAACCTATGGCTACACCTTC	CASSPERGLTYGYTF
TRBD1	TRBV4-3	TRBJ1-3	few	TGCGCCAGCAGCCAAGGAGTCGGGACAGGGACAAACACCATATATTTT	CASSQGVGTGTNTIYF
TRBD2	TRBV20-1	TRBJ2-5	-	TGCAGTGCCATCCATCCTACATCGGGGGGTTTTTTTGGAGAGACCCAGTACTTC	CSAIHPTSGGFFGETQYF
-	TRBV20-1	TRBJ1-2	many	TGCAGTGCTAGAGCGGCGGGCTATGGCTACACCTTC	CSARAAGYGYTF
-	TRBV12-2	TRBJ1-4	-	TGTGCAAGTCGCCCCCTCGTCCCAGGGTCTGAGGGTCAGGGAGAAAAACTGTTTTTT	CASRPLVPGSEGQGEKLFF
-	TRBV27	TRBJ2-7	many	TGTGCCAGCAGTTCGGACCCAGCTTACTACGAGCAGTACTTC	CASSSDPAYYEQYF
TRBD1	TRBV28	TRBJ1-5	many	TGTGCCAGCAGTCCCCCGACAGGGGTGGTGCAGCCCCAGCATTTT	CASSPPTGVVQPQHF
-	TRBV15	TRBJ1-1	many	TGTGCCACCAGCAGACACATAGGGGCGGTGAACACTGAAGCTTTCTTT	CATSRHIGAVNTEAFF
-	TRBV7-2	TRBJ2-3	-	TGTGCCAGCAGCTTGCTTTCTAGCCGGGGCGATACGCAGTATTTT	CASSLLSSRGDTQYF
-	TRBV24-1	TRBJ2-1	few	TGTGCCACCAGCGGACTATCGTCGCATGAGCAGTTCTTC	CATSGLSSHEQFF
-	TRBV5-1	TRBJ2-4	many	TGCGCCAGCAGCTTGGGAGGAGCCAAAAACATTCAGTACTTC	CASSLGGAKNIQYF
-	TRBV6-5	TRBJ2-7	-	TGTGCCAGCAGGACAGTAGCCGATGGGGAGCAGTACTTC	CASRTVADGEQYF
TRBD1	TRBV20-1	TRBJ1-1	-	TGCAGTGCTAGGCCAGGGGGTCTGAACACTGAAGCTTTCTTT	CSARPGGLNTEAFF
-	TRBV29-1	TRBJ1-2	-	TGCAGCGTTGCTGTGGGTTCTCTGGGTGGCTACACCTTC	CSVAVGSLGGYTF
-	TRBV11-2	TRBJ2-7	-	TGTGCCAGCAGCTTCTCGAGGGACGAGCAGTACTTC	CASSFSRDEQYF
-	TRBV7-2	TRBJ1-6	few	TGTGCCAGCAGCTTAGCCCCAGAGAGCTCCTATAATTCACCCCTCCACTTT	CASSLAPESSYNSPLHF
-	TRBV7-9	TRBJ1-3	few	TGTGCCAGCAGCTTCGACACCGACACCATATATTTT	CASSFDTDTIYF
TRBD1	TRBV5-8	TRBJ1-6	many	TGTGCCAGCAGCTCTCGGACAGGGCACTTT	CASSSRTGHF
TRBD1	TRBV4-2	TRBJ1-3	few	TGTGCCAGCAGCCGGAGGGACAGATCCGGAAACACCATATATTTT	CASSRRDRSGNTIYF
-	TRBV7-2	TRBJ1-1	-	TGTGCCAGCAGCTTAGGTGTTCCAGCTTTCTTT	CASSLGVPAFF
-	TRBV9	TRBJ1-6	-	TGTGCCAGCAGCGTTCGATCAGGCTACGGCGTCTCACCCCTCCACTTT	CASSVRSGYGVSPLHF
-	TRBV29-1	TRBJ2-5	many	TGCAGCGTTGATGAGGGTCTTCCGGAGACCCAGTACTTC	CSVDEGLPETQYF